This T cell receptor (beta chain) was found in a study of breast tumors, draining lymph nodes, adjacent tissues. TCRdb analysed the multiplex PCR reads with MiXCR anew, one entry per CDR3 protein. The sample carries 120,000 to 150,000 distinct CDR3 sequences, 30% to 35% recorded once. Worth noting for this clonotype: Its antigen is not identified.

In germline, CDR1 is SEHNR, CDR2 FQNEAQ (reference sequence). V lost 1 base and J lost 8, with 21 bases in between. CDR3 size: 17 residues. Breast cancer patients provided tissue from their axillary draining lymph nodes. Findings and limits, study-wide: Data fit most tumor T cells coming from lymph node, expanding in tumor. Tumor T cell lymph node origin was a supported hypothesis, not proven. Luminal-like breast cancer showed significantly greater tumor-nontumor repertoire similarity than basal-like breast cancer did. Tumor TCR diversity was below lymph nodes but above nontumor tissue.

The chain combines TRBV7-9 with TRBJ1-3; possible D gene TRBD1, 6 bases. This clonotype was sampled from a female donor with breast cancer. Some clones in this sample may be carry-over from other donors' samples. The sample taken for sequencing was axillary lymph node tissue. The CDR3: CASSLDGGTTQGYTIYF. The DNA of the CDR3 is TGTGCCAGCAGCTTAGACGGGGGCACAACGCAGGGCTACACCATATATTTT.